This T cell receptor beta chain stems from a study of shared clonotypes between healthy human individuals. In the source study's methods: ImmunoSEQ only sent back junction sequences with no quality scores, so filtering was done differently. The repertoire was sequenced with immunoSEQ multiplex PCR; TCRdb's copy has only in-frame clones and lacks some. V and J calls plus clone size are reproduced from that table; the DNA served to infer D and trimming. The sample has 2 million to 3 million clones; 80% to 95% are singletons. Input material: naive CD4+ T cells from PBMCs. Subset here: CD45RA+ positively selected. The receptor's source is a young man in good health. Some clones in this sample may be carry-over from other donors' samples.

CDR3 residues: CASSAAPTNYGYTF. The CDR3 nucleotides are TGTGCCAGCAGCGCAGCGCCCACTAACTATGGCTACACCTTC. This sequence joins TRBV9 and TRBJ1-2; D gene uncertain. This CDR3 has 14 residues. Germline values: CDR1 SGDLS, CDR2 YYNGEE. With 3 bases removed from V and 0 bases from J, the gap between germline ends came to 9 bases. Full variable domain (rest looked up from reference TRBV9 and TRBJ1-2): DSGVTQTPKHLITATGQRVTLRCSPRSGDLSVYWYQQSLDQGLQFLIQYYNGEERAKGNILERFSAQQFPDLHSELNLSSLELGDSALYFCASSAAPTNYGYTFGSGTRLTVV.